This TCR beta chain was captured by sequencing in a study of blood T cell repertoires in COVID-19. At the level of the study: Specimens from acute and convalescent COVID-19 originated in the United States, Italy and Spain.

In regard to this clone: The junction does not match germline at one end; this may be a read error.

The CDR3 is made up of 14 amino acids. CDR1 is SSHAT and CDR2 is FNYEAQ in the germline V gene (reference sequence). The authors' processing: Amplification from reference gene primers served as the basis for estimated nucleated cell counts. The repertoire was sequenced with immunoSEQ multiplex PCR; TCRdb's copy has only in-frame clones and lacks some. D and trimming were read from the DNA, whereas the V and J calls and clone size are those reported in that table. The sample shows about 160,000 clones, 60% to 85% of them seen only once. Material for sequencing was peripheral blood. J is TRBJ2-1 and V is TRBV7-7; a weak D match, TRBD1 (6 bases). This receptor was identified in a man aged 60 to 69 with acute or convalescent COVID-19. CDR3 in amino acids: CASSPLTGSDEQFF. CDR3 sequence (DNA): TGTGCTAGCAGCCCCCTGACAGGTAGCGATGAGCAGTTCTTC.